Reported below is one T cell receptor beta chain. Before they entered the study, exposed participants had met a COVID-19 case within 2 weeks. Germline V lookup: CDR1 SEHNR, CDR2 FQNEAQ (reference sequence). Trimming shortened V by 1 base and J by 2 bases, and 6 bases separated the two germline ends. The CDR3 spans 13 residues. The source of the sample is a study of blood T cell repertoires in COVID-19. As processed by the authors: Reference gene primer amplification gave nucleated cell count estimates. Assay used: immunoSEQ multiplex PCR; TCRdb lists only in-frame clones, some missing. The DNA was the basis for D and trimming; V, J and clone size are from that table. The sample yields 140,000 or so clones, about 80% seen once.

The gene calls are TRBV7-9 and TRBJ2-7; unclear D gene. The sequence came from a woman under 30 who had been exposed to COVID-19. Sequenced sample: PBMCs or T cells enriched from blood (not recorded which). The CDR3 bases are TGTGCCAGCAGCTTAGAGACAACCTACGAGCAGTACTTC. This gives the protein CASSLETTYEQYF.